The source of this T cell receptor (beta chain) is a study of T cell responses to AZD1222 COVID-19 vaccine. General study results and limits: Baseline seropositivity characterized only a handful of AZD1222 recipients.

As for this clone: Its antigen is unknown.

Assay used: immunoSEQ multiplex PCR; TCRdb lists only in-frame clones, some missing. Among about 83,000 clones listed, 70% to 90% were seen once. The sample here was peripheral blood, taken on day 0 of MenACWY control vaccination. The clonotype was recovered from an adult in good health.

The DNA of the CDR3 is TGCGCCAGCAGCCACACATATATCAAGAAGACTGAAGCTTTCTTT. It codes for CASSHTYIKKTEAFF. This chain links TRBV4-3 with TRBJ1-1; no reliable D call. Germline V CDR1 and CDR2: LGHNA, YSLEER. CDR3 length: 15 residues. The V end was cut by 3 bases, the J end by 5 bases, with 16 bases between.